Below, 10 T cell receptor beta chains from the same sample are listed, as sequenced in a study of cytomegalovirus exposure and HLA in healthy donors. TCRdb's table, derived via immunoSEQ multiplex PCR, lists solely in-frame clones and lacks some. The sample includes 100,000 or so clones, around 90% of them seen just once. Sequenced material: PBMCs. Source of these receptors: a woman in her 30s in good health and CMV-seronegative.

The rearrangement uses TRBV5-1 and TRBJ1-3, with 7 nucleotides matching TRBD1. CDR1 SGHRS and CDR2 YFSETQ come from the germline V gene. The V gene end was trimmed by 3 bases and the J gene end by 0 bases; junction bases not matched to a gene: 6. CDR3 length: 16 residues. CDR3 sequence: CASSSGTAISGNTIYF. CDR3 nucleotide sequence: TGCGCCAGCAGCTCAGGGACAGCCATCTCTGGAAACACCATATATTTT.

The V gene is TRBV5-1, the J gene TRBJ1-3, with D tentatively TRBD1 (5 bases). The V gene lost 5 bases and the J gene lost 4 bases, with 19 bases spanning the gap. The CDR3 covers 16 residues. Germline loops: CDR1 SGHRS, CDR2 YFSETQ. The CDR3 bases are TGCGCCAGCAGTAGGGAGGCCGGGACGCGGGGAAACACCATATATTTT. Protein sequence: CASSREAGTRGNTIYF.

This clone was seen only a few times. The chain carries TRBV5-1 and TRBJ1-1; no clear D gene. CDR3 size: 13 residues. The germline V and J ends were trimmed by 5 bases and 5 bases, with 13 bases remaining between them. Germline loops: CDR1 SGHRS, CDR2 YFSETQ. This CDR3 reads CASRFEGSTEAFF. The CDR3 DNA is TGCGCCAGCAGGTTCGAGGGTTCTACTGAAGCTTTCTTT.

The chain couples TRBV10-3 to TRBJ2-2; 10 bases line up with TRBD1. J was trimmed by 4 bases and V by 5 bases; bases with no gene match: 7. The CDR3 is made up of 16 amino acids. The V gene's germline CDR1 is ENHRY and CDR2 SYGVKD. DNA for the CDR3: TGTGCCATCAGTTCTAGGCGGACAGGGGGCACCGGGGAGCTGTTTTTT. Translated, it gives CAISSRRTGGTGELFF.

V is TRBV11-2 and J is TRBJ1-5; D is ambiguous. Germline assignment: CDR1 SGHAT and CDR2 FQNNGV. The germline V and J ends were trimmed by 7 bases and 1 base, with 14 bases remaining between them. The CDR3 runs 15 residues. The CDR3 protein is CASISPRASNQPQHF. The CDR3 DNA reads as TGTGCCAGCATCTCACCCCGAGCGAGCAATCAGCCCCAGCATTTT.

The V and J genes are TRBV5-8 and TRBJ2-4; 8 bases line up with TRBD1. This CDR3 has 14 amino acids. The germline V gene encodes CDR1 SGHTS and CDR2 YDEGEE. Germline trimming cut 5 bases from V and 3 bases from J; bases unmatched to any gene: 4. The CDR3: CASSWTGIKNIQYF. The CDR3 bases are TGTGCCAGCAGTTGGACAGGGATCAAAAACATTCAGTACTTC.

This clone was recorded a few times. The CDR3: CASSPPGLSEPQHF. CDR3 nucleotides: TGTGCCAGCTCACCTCCAGGGTTGTCTGAGCCCCAGCATTTT. The rearrangement uses TRBV18 and TRBJ1-5; D is perhaps TRBD1 (5 bases). The CDR3 extends over 14 amino acids. Germline-derived CDR1 and CDR2 are KGHSH and LQKENI. V was shortened by 3 bases and J by 8 bases, with 14 bases between the two germline ends.

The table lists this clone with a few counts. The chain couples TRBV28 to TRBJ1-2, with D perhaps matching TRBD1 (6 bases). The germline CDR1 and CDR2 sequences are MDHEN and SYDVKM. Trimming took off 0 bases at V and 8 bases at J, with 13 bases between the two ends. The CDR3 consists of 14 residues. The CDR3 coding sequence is TGTGCCAGCAGTTTATGGGCAGGGGTACAAGGCTACACCTTC. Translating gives CASSLWAGVQGYTF.

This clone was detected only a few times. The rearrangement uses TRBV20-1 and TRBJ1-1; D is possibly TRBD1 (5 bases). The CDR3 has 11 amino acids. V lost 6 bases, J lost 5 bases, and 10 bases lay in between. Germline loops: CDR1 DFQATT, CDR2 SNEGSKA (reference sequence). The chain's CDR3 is CSAWGGTEAFF. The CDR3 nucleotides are TGCAGTGCCTGGGGGGGGACTGAAGCTTTCTTT.

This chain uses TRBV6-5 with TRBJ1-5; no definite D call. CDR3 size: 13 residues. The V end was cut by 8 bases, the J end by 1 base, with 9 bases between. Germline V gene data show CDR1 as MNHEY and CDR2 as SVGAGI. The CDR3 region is CASGTVSNQPQHF. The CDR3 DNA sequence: TGTGCCAGCGGAACAGTGAGCAATCAGCCCCAGCATTTT.